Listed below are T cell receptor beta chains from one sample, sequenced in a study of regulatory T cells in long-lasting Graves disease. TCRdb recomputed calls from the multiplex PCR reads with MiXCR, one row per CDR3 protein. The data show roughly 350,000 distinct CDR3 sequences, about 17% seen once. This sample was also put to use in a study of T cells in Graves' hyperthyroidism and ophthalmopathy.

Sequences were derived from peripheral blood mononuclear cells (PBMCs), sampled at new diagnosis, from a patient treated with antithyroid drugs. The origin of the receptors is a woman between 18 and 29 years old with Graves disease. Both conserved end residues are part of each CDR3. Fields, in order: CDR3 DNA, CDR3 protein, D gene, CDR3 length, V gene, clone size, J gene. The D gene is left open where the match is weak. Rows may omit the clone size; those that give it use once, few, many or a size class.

TGTGCCAGCAGTCCGGGCGTCCGGGAGACCCAGTACTTC | CASSPGVRETQYF | - | 13 | TRBV12-3/TRBV12-4 | many | TRBJ2-5
TGTGCCAGCAGTTCCCGACAAACGGAGAGCACTGAAGCTTTCTTT | CASSSRQTESTEAFF | - | 15 | TRBV6-2/TRBV6-3 | - | TRBJ1-1
TGTGCCAGCAGCCTGGACAGCGGGATCCGAAACACCATATATTTT | CASSLDSGIRNTIYF | - | 15 | TRBV3-1 | - | TRBJ1-3
TGTGCCAGCAGCTTGGTTACCCGGGCCGGGGAGCTGTTTTTT | CASSLVTRAGELFF | - | 14 | TRBV5-5 | - | TRBJ2-2
TGTGCCAGCAGTTTGTCCGGGACAGATAGCTCCTACGAGCAGTACTTC | CASSLSGTDSSYEQYF | TRBD1 | 16 | TRBV2 | - | TRBJ2-7
TGTGCCAGCAGCCCACCGGGACAGCAAGAGACCCAGTACTTC | CASSPPGQQETQYF | TRBD1 | 14 | TRBV7-8 | many | TRBJ2-5
TGCAGTGCTCACAGCACCAGGTCCCAAGAGACCCAGTACTTC | CSAHSTRSQETQYF | - | 14 | TRBV20-1 | - | TRBJ2-5
TGTGCCAGCAGTGGACAGGGAGACACAGATACGCAGTATTTT | CASSGQGDTDTQYF | TRBD1 | 14 | TRBV6-2/TRBV6-3 | many | TRBJ2-3
TGTGCCAGCAGCTTCGGGGGATCCACTGAAGCTTTCTTT | CASSFGGSTEAFF | - | 13 | TRBV27 | many | TRBJ1-1
TGTGCCAGCAGATTGGACAGGGATCGCTACAATGAGCAGTTCTTC | CASRLDRDRYNEQFF | TRBD1 | 15 | TRBV27 | many | TRBJ2-1
TGTGCCAGCAGACGAGTCAGGAACACTGAAGCTTTCTTT | CASRRVRNTEAFF | - | 13 | TRBV2 | many | TRBJ1-1
TGTGCCAGTAGTATAGGTGGACACTCGAACACTGAAGCTTTCTTT | CASSIGGHSNTEAFF | - | 15 | TRBV19 | - | TRBJ1-1
TGTGCCAGCAGCCGAGGACTAGCGGGGGTTTGGAGCCACTCCTACAATGAGCAGTTCTTC | CASSRGLAGVWSHSYNEQFF | TRBD2 | 20 | TRBV9 | few | TRBJ2-1
TGCGCCAGCAGCCAGGACGGGACTAGAGGTACAGATACGCAGTATTTT | CASSQDGTRGTDTQYF | TRBD2 | 16 | TRBV5-1 | many | TRBJ2-3
TGCGCCAGCAGCCAATATACAGGGGCCCCAGCTTTCTTT | CASSQYTGAPAFF | TRBD1 | 13 | TRBV4-1 | - | TRBJ1-1
TGCAGCGTGGGCCGGACTCCCAATGAGCAGTTCTTC | CSVGRTPNEQFF | - | 12 | TRBV29-1 | - | TRBJ2-1
TGCGCCAGCAGCAGTACAGGAGGTCCTGCGAACACTGAAGCTTTCTTT | CASSSTGGPANTEAFF | - | 16 | TRBV5-1 | - | TRBJ1-1
TGCAGCGTTGGGGACAGCCGATACAATGAGCAGTTCTTC | CSVGDSRYNEQFF | TRBD1 | 13 | TRBV29-1 | - | TRBJ2-1
TGTGCCATCAGTGCCGCAGAAACTAACACTGAAGCTTTCTTT | CAISAAETNTEAFF | - | 14 | TRBV10-3 | many | TRBJ1-1
TGTGCCAGCAGCTTAGGGGGACTAGCGGGGGGCAATGAGCAGTTCTTC | CASSLGGLAGGNEQFF | TRBD2 | 16 | TRBV7-2 | few | TRBJ2-1
TGTGCCAGCAGTCGAACCACAGGACAGGCGAACACCGGGGAGCTGTTTTTT | CASSRTTGQANTGELFF | TRBD1 | 17 | TRBV6-1 | few | TRBJ2-2
TGTGCCTGGAGTCGGATTAGGACAGGGGGTATCGAGAGATATTTCAATGAGCAGTTCTTC | CAWSRIRTGGIERYFNEQFF | TRBD1 | 20 | TRBV30 | many | TRBJ2-1
TGTGCCAGCAGCCCTCTAGGGGTTGGGAATGAGCAGTTCTTC | CASSPLGVGNEQFF | - | 14 | TRBV14 | - | TRBJ2-1
TGTGCCAGCAGTTTGACGGAAAGCTCCTACAATGAGCAGTTCTTC | CASSLTESSYNEQFF | - | 15 | TRBV6-2/TRBV6-3 | few | TRBJ2-1
TGTGCCAGCCACACCATGGCCGGGGAGCTGTTTTTT | CASHTMAGELFF | - | 12 | TRBV6-2/TRBV6-3 | many | TRBJ2-2
TGCAGTGCTAGAGATCTGGCCTTATTAGATACGCAGTATTTT | CSARDLALLDTQYF | - | 14 | TRBV20-1 | - | TRBJ2-3
TGTGCCAGCAGCCTGGGACAAGGGGCCGGGCGACCGTTCTTC | CASSLGQGAGRPFF | - | 14 | TRBV3-1 | many | TRBJ2-1
TGCGCCAGCAGTGAGCCCGGGACAGGCCCAGGGGGGGCCAACGTCCTGACTTTC | CASSEPGTGPGGANVLTF | TRBD1 | 18 | TRBV10-1 | - | TRBJ2-6
TGTGCCAGCAGCCAATCTCAGGACTTATGGACAGATACGCAGTATTTT | CASSQSQDLWTDTQYF | - | 16 | TRBV14 | many | TRBJ2-3
TGTGCCAGTCGGGACCAAAACTACGAGCAGTACTTC | CASRDQNYEQYF | - | 12 | TRBV7-8 | many | TRBJ2-7
TGTGCCTGGAGAGGGCCGGGACCCCCCGGGGATACGCAGTATTTT | CAWRGPGPPGDTQYF | - | 15 | TRBV30 | many | TRBJ2-3
TGCAGTGCCAAAGGACTAGCGGAGTACAATGAGCAGTTCTTC | CSAKGLAEYNEQFF | TRBD2 | 14 | TRBV20-1 | many | TRBJ2-1
TGCGCCAGCAGCTTGGAAAGGGCTAATGAAAAACTGTTTTTT | CASSLERANEKLFF | - | 14 | TRBV5-1 | many | TRBJ1-4
TGTGCCAGCAGAGGACAGGACGATCAGCCCCAGCATTTT | CASRGQDDQPQHF | TRBD1 | 13 | TRBV28 | - | TRBJ1-5
TGTGCCAGCACCATAGGACAGGGGACTGAAGCTTTCTTT | CASTIGQGTEAFF | TRBD1 | 13 | TRBV28 | many | TRBJ1-1
TGTGCCAGCAGTCCCTATATGGGGTTTGGAGGGGCTCCCTACAATGAGCAGTTCTTC | CASSPYMGFGGAPYNEQFF | - | 19 | TRBV27 | many | TRBJ2-1
TGTGCCAGCAGCTTACCCCCCAGGACAGGGTTTAATGAAAAACTGTTTTTT | CASSLPPRTGFNEKLFF | TRBD1 | 17 | TRBV7-8 | - | TRBJ1-4
TGTGCCAGTGGGGTGGACAGGGCCGGCGATGGCTACACCTTC | CASGVDRAGDGYTF | TRBD1 | 14 | TRBV19 | - | TRBJ1-2
TGTGCCAGCAGCCCCGGGACTAATAGCAATCAGCCCCAGCATTTT | CASSPGTNSNQPQHF | - | 15 | TRBV7-8 | many | TRBJ1-5
TGTGCCACCACCCCCGGGACAGCGGCCGGGGGCTACACCTTC | CATTPGTAAGGYTF | TRBD1 | 14 | TRBV6-1 | many | TRBJ1-2
TGCGCCAGCAGCTCGGGACTAGCGGGGGCCCGGAACAATGAGCAGTTCTTC | CASSSGLAGARNNEQFF | TRBD2 | 17 | TRBV5-1 | many | TRBJ2-1